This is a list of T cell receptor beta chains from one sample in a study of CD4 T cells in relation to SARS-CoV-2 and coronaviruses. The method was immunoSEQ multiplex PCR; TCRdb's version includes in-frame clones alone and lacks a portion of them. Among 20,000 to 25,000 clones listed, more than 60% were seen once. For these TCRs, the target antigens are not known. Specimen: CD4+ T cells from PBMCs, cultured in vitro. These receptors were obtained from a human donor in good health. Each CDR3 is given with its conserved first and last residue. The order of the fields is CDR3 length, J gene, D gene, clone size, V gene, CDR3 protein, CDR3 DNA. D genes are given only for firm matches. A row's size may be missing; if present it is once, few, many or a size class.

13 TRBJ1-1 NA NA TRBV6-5 CASRSGPHTEAFF TGTGCCAGCAGATCGGGACCCCACACTGAAGCTTTCTTT
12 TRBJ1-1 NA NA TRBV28 CASQRQRGEAFF TGTGCCAGCCAAAGACAGAGGGGTGAAGCTTTCTTT
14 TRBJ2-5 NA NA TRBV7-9 CASSFGITPETQYF TGTGCCAGCAGCTTCGGGATCACCCCAGAGACCCAGTACTTC
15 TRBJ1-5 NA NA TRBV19 CASIDGVHGNQPQHF TGTGCCAGTATCGATGGGGTACATGGCAATCAGCCCCAGCATTTT
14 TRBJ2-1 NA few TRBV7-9 CASSLRDQNNEQFF TGTGCCAGCAGCCTCCGGGATCAGAACAATGAGCAGTTCTTC
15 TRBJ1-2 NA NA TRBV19 CASSIVGLSNYGYTF TGTGCCAGTAGTATAGTTGGACTCTCCAACTATGGCTACACCTTC
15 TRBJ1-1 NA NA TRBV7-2 CASSLDRVIGAEAFF TGTGCCAGCAGCTTAGACAGGGTAATTGGGGCTGAAGCTTTCTTT
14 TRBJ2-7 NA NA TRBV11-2 CASSLVLVSYEQYF TGTGCCAGCAGCTTAGTCCTAGTCTCCTACGAGCAGTACTTC
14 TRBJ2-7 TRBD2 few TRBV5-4 CASSLRSGGYEQYF TGTGCCAGCAGCTTGCGTAGCGGGGGATACGAGCAGTACTTC
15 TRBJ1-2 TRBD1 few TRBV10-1 CASSPRTGDSYGYTF TGCGCCAGCAGTCCCAGGACAGGGGACAGCTATGGCTACACCTTC
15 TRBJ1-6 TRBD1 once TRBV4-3 CASSQEMTGGSPLHF TGCGCCAGCAGCCAAGAAATGACAGGGGGCTCACCCCTCCACTTT
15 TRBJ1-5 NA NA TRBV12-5 CASGLDTGTGQPQHF TGTGCTAGTGGTTTAGACACAGGGACCGGACAGCCCCAGCATTTT
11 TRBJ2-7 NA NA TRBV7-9 CASSFSYEQYF TGTGCCAGCAGCTTCTCGTACGAGCAGTACTTC
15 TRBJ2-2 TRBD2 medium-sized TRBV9 CAFKQREGCTGELFF TGTGCCTTTAAACAGCGGGAGGGTTGCACCGGGGAGCTGTTTTTT
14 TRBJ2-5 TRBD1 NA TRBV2 CASTNRGRQETQYF TGTGCCAGCACAAACAGGGGGCGCCAGGAGACCCAGTACTTC
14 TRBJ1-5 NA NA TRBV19 CASTSITIGQPQHF TGTGCCAGTACTTCAATTACGATCGGGCAGCCCCAGCATTTT
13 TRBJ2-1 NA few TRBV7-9 CASAPGAYNEQFF TGTGCCAGCGCCCCAGGAGCCTACAATGAGCAGTTCTTC
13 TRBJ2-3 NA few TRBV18 CASSPVGTDTQYF TGTGCCAGCTCACCAGTCGGCACAGATACGCAGTATTTT
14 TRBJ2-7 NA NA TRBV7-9 CASSLSRLAEEQYF TGTGCCAGCAGCTTAAGTCGGCTAGCCGAAGAGCAGTACTTC
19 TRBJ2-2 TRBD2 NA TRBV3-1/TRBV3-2 CASSQALGLAGGAAGELFF TGTGCCAGCAGCCAAGCCCTCGGACTAGCGGGAGGAGCAGCCGGGGAGCTGTTTTTT
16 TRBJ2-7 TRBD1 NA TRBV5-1 CASSSGDRGGRYEQYF TGCGCCAGCAGCTCGGGGGACAGGGGGGGACGCTACGAGCAGTACTTC
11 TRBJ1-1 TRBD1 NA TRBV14 CASSLQGRAFF TGTGCCAGCAGCCTACAGGGGAGAGCTTTCTTT
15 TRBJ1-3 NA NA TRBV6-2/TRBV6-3 CASSSQGISGNTIYF TGTGCCAGCAGCTCTCAGGGGATCTCTGGAAACACCATATATTTT
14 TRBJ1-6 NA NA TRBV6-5 CASTGGAYNSPLHF TGTGCCAGCACCGGGGGCGCCTATAATTCACCCCTCCACTTT
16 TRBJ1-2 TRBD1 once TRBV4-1 CASSQDGQVANYGYTF TGCGCCAGCAGCCAAGATGGACAGGTAGCTAACTATGGCTACACCTTC
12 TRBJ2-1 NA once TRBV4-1 CASSQDRAAQFF TGCGCCAGCAGCCAAGATCGGGCAGCACAGTTCTTC
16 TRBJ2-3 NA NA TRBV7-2 CASSLAKDGGRDTQYF TGTGCCAGCAGCTTAGCCAAAGACGGGGGAAGAGATACGCAGTATTTT
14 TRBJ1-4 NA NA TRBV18 CASSLDATNEKLFF TGTGCCAGCTCACTTGATGCAACTAATGAAAAACTGTTTTTT
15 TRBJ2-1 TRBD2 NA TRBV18 CASQRSGLAGNEQFF TGTGCCAGCCAACGGTCGGGACTAGCGGGGAATGAGCAGTTCTTC
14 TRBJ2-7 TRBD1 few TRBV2 CASTLGQELYEQYF TGTGCCAGCACCCTGGGACAGGAATTATACGAGCAGTACTTC
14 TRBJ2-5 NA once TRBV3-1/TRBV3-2 CASSSPGSEETQYF TGTGCCAGCAGCTCACCCGGATCGGAGGAGACCCAGTACTTC
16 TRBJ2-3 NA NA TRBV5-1 CASSFSGTLVTDTQYF TGCGCCAGCAGCTTCTCCGGGACACTAGTCACAGATACGCAGTATTTT
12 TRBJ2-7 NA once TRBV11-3 CASSPRIDEQYF TGTGCCAGCAGCCCCCGAATCGACGAGCAGTACTTC
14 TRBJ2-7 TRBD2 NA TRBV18 CASSPLRGDYEQYF TGTGCCAGCTCACCACTGCGGGGGGACTACGAGCAGTACTTC
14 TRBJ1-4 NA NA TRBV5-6 CASSLYRVNEKLFF TGTGCCAGCAGCTTATACAGGGTTAATGAAAAACTGTTTTTT
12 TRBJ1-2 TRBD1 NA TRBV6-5 CAGGDSLYGYTF TGTGCCGGGGGGGACAGCCTATATGGCTACACCTTC
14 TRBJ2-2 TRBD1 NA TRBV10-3 CASTGQGDGGELFF TGTGCCAGCACGGGACAGGGGGATGGCGGGGAGCTGTTTTTT
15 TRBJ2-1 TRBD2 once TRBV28 CASRGELAGNNEQFF TGTGCCAGCAGGGGTGAACTAGCGGGGAACAATGAGCAGTTCTTC
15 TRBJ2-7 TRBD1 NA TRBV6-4 CASSLRDRGSYEQYF TGTGCCAGCAGCCTCCGGGACAGGGGCTCCTACGAGCAGTACTTC
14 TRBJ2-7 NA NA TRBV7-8 CASSLVQGGYEQYF TGTGCCAGCAGCTTAGTCCAGGGGGGCTACGAGCAGTACTTC
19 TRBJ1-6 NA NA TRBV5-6 CASSPRPGFMGSYNSPLHF TGTGCCAGCAGCCCCCGCCCAGGGTTTATGGGCTCCTATAATTCACCCCTCCACTTT
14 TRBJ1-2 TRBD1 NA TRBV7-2 CASSSDRGPFGYTF TGTGCCAGCAGCTCGGACAGGGGACCTTTTGGCTACACCTTC
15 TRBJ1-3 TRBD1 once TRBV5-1 CASSMQSGGGDTIYF TGCGCCAGCAGCATGCAGTCAGGGGGAGGAGACACCATATATTTT
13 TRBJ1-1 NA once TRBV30 CAWTGTRDTEAFF TGTGCCTGGACAGGGACTCGTGACACTGAAGCTTTCTTT
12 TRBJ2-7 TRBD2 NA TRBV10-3 CAIRGGTYEQYF TGTGCCATCAGGGGAGGGACCTACGAGCAGTACTTC
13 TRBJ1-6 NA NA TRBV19 CASRNQGNSPLHF TGTGCCAGTAGGAACCAGGGGAATTCACCCCTCCACTTT
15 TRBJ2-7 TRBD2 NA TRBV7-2 CASSWGGVGSYEQYF TGTGCCAGCAGCTGGGGAGGGGTTGGCTCCTACGAGCAGTACTTC
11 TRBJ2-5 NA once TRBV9 CASSTGETQYF TGTGCCAGCAGCACCGGTGAGACCCAGTACTTC
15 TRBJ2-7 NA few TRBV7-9 CASSSRIGGTYEQYF TGTGCCAGCAGCTCCCGAATAGGGGGGACCTACGAGCAGTACTTC
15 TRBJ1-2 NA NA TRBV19 CASSIETVGSYGYTF TGTGCCAGTAGTATAGAGACGGTAGGCAGCTATGGCTACACCTTC
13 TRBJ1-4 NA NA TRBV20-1 CSASDRSNEKLFF TGCAGTGCTAGTGACAGGTCAAATGAAAAACTGTTTTTT
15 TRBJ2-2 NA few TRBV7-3 CASSLLSGNTGELFF TGTGCCAGCAGCTTATTGTCAGGGAACACCGGGGAGCTGTTTTTT
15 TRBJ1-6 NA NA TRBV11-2 CASSLLGGRNSPLHF TGTGCCAGCAGCTTATTGGGGGGCCGGAATTCACCCCTCCACTTT
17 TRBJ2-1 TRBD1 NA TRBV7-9 CASSLSRSGQGSNEQFF TGTGCCAGCAGCTTATCGAGATCGGGACAGGGTTCCAATGAGCAGTTCTTC
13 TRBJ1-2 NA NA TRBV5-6 CASSLAGVEGYTF TGTGCCAGCAGCTTGGCAGGGGTCGAGGGCTACACCTTC
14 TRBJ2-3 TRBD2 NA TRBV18 CASSLGLDTDTQYF TGTGCCAGCTCACTCGGACTAGACACAGATACGCAGTATTTT
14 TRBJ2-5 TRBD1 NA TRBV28 CASALADRVVTQYF TGTGCCAGCGCACTGGCGGACAGGGTTGTGACCCAGTACTTC
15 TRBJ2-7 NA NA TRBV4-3 CASSQVVAGTYEQYF TGCGCCAGCAGCCAAGTGGTGGCCGGTACCTACGAGCAGTACTTC
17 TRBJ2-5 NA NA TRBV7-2 CASSLDPLGGGRETQYF TGTGCCAGCAGCTTAGACCCCCTCGGAGGAGGTCGGGAGACCCAGTACTTC
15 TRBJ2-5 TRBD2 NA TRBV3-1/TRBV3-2 CASSQDGREWETQYF TGTGCCAGCAGCCAAGATGGGCGGGAGTGGGAGACCCAGTACTTC